These 25 T cell receptor beta chains were all obtained from the same sample, sequenced in a study of OX40 agonist ivuxolimab in advanced cancers. This table comes from immunoSEQ multiplex PCR, and its TCRdb copy is limited to in-frame clones, with some not included. The table shows about 50,000 clones, with around 90% occurring only once. Sequenced here: CD4+ or CD8+ T cells sorted from blood, sampled in a trial of the OX40 agonist ivuxolimab. The receptors here all came from an adult with an advanced solid tumor such as melanoma, head and neck, liver or kidney cancer.

The chain combines TRBV9 with TRBJ1-6; D remains ambiguous. The V gene's germline CDR1 is SGDLS and CDR2 YYNGEE. This CDR3 contains 15 residues. Trimming removed 6 bases from V and 0 bases from J, with 10 bases in between. The CDR3 nucleotides read TGTGCCAGCACCAGGAGTAGCTCCTATAATTCACCCCTCCACTTT. Its translation: CASTRSSSYNSPLHF.

The gene calls are TRBV27 and TRBJ1-5; D is possibly TRBD1 (5 bases). V lost 5 bases to trimming and J lost 3 bases, with 8 bases between them. This CDR3 is 13 amino acids long. The V gene's germline CDR1 is MNHEY and CDR2 SMNVEV (reference sequence). This CDR3 is CASSRTFNQPQHF. In DNA form, the CDR3 reads TGTGCCAGCAGTAGGACATTCAATCAGCCCCAGCATTTT.

V and J are TRBV2 and TRBJ1-6; TRBD1 aligns across 7 bases. J was trimmed by 7 bases and V by 2 bases; bases with no gene match: 5. The CDR3 extends over 15 amino acids. From germline, CDR1 is SNHLY and CDR2 FYNNEI. DNA for the CDR3: TGTGCCAGCAGTGAATATGTACAGGGGAATTCACCCCTCCACTTT. This codes for CASSEYVQGNSPLHF. Complete variable domain (other parts from reference TRBV2 and TRBJ1-6): EPEVTQTPSHQVTQMGQEVILRCVPISNHLYFYWYRQILGQKVEFLVSFYNNEISEKSEIFDDQFSVERPDGSNFTLKIRSTKLEDSAMYFCASSEYVQGNSPLHFGNGTRLTVT.

The V and J genes are TRBV30 and TRBJ1-6; possibly TRBD1 for D (5 bases). The CDR3 runs 13 residues. V lost 8 bases and J 7 bases, leaving 15 bases between the germline ends. Germline V gives CDR1 GTSNPN, CDR2 SVGIG (reference sequence). CDR3: CALERGPNSPLHF. DNA of the CDR3: TGTGCCCTGGAACGGGGCCCCAATTCACCCCTCCACTTT.

The chain employs TRBV6-5 and TRBJ1-5, with TRBD1 matching over 9 bases. The CDR3 totals 15 residues. The V gene end was trimmed by 5 bases and the J gene end by 7 bases; junction bases not matched to a gene: 9. CDR1 and CDR2 from the germline V gene are MNHEY and SVGAGI. CDR3 nucleotide sequence: TGTGCCAGCAGTCCTCCGGGACAGGGACGACAGCCCCAGCATTTT. Its protein is CASSPPGQGRQPQHF.

The table lists this clone with a few counts. The rearrangement links TRBV5-4 to TRBJ2-1, with 10 bases matching TRBD2. V lost 4 bases to trimming and J lost 7 bases; unmatched junction nucleotides: 11. The germline V gene has CDR1 SGHNT and CDR2 YYREEE (reference sequence). The CDR3 consists of 16 residues. CDR3 sequence: CASSSGGLAGVNEQFF. The CDR3 region has the DNA TGTGCCAGCAGCAGTGGAGGGCTAGCGGGAGTGAATGAGCAGTTCTTC.

The chain joins TRBV10-3 to TRBJ2-3; the match to TRBD1 covers 9 bases. Per germline, CDR1 ENHRY and CDR2 SYGVKD. The CDR3 sequence is 15 residues long. Unmatched junction bases numbered 5, after V lost 6 bases and J lost 1 base. The CDR3 here is CAISGTGYGTDTQYF. CDR3 DNA sequence: TGTGCCATCAGCGGGACAGGGTACGGCACAGATACGCAGTATTTT.

This chain links TRBV6-1 with TRBJ2-2, with 9 bases that match TRBD1. Looked up from germline, CDR1 is MNHNS and CDR2 is SASEGT. The CDR3 contains 18 residues. The V segment lost 5 bases and the J segment 5 bases; nucleotides outside the gene matches: 15. CDR3 DNA: TGTGCCAGCAGTCAAGATCTCCGACAGGGGGGGTTAACCGGGGAGCTGTTTTTT. Protein product: CASSQDLRQGGLTGELFF.

This clone was counted a single time. This chain uses TRBV4-3 with TRBJ2-2; 8 bases match TRBD2. The CDR3 runs 18 residues. CDR1 and CDR2 (germline): LGHNA, YSLEER. Trimming at V came to 0 bases and at J to 6 bases, leaving 12 bases not matched to a gene. CDR3 nucleotides: TGCGCCAGCAGCCAAGAAGCTACCCGAGCGGGGGATGCCGGGGAGCTGTTTTTT. Translating it yields CASSQEATRAGDAGELFF.

The chain is built from TRBV4-1 and TRBJ1-1; D possibly corresponds to TRBD1 (5 bases). Germline CDR1 is MGHRA and CDR2 is YSYEKL. The CDR3 totals 14 residues. V dropped 4 bases and J dropped 3 bases, with 12 bases sitting between them. The CDR3 DNA reads TGCGCCAGCAGCCGCCTGAGCAGGGACACTGAAGCTTTCTTT. It is translated as CASSRLSRDTEAFF.

This chain connects TRBV27 to TRBJ1-1; the D gene is possibly TRBD1 (5 bases). V was trimmed by 6 bases and J by 8 bases, leaving 16 bases between them. The length of the CDR3 is 13 residues. Germline V gives CDR1 MNHEY, CDR2 SMNVEV (reference sequence). The CDR3 bases are TGTGCCAGCAGAAAGACAGCCAGTCCCGAAGCTTTCTTT. Residues: CASRKTASPEAFF.

This chain connects TRBV10-3 to TRBJ2-7, with TRBD1 identical over 10 bases. V dropped 4 bases and J dropped 6; count of bases not matched to a gene: 12. The CDR3 is 16 amino acids. Germline V CDR1 and CDR2: ENHRY, SYGVKD. For the CDR3, the DNA is TGTGCCATCAGTGGGGATAAGCGACAGGGGGCCCTCGAGCAGTACTTC. It yields the protein CAISGDKRQGALEQYF.

The chain recombines TRBV4-3 with TRBJ2-7; D might be TRBD2 (6 bases). V was shortened by 1 base and J by 3 bases, with 13 bases between the two germline ends. Per the germline V gene, CDR1 is LGHNA and CDR2 is YSLEER. The CDR3 spans 15 residues. CDR3 residues: CASSQGRDPLYEQYF. In DNA, the CDR3 is TGCGCCAGCAGCCAAGGGAGGGACCCCCTCTACGAGCAGTACTTC.

The chain uses TRBV7-2 and TRBJ1-1; TRBD1 is a possible D gene (5 bases). V lost 2 bases and J lost 11, with 15 bases in between. Germline CDR1 SGHTA, CDR2 FQGNSA. The CDR3 is 13 residues long. As DNA, the CDR3 is TGTGCCAGCAGCTTATCGTCGGGGGATGGTGCTTTCTTT. Encoded protein: CASSLSSGDGAFF.

This chain links TRBV9 with TRBJ1-3, with no clear D. Germline V gene data show CDR1 as SGDLS and CDR2 as YYNGEE. Trimming cost V 5 bases and J 0 bases, with 12 bases left between them. This CDR3 comprises 15 residues. The CDR3 nucleotides read TGTGCCAGCAGTATTGGTCCTAGCTCTGGAAACACCATATATTTT. Translated, it gives CASSIGPSSGNTIYF.

The chain is built from TRBV6-5 and TRBJ2-7; D ambiguous. Trimming took off 5 bases at V and 9 bases at J, with 11 bases between the two ends. Germline CDR1 and CDR2: MNHEY and SVGAGI. This CDR3 spans 11 amino acids. This CDR3 is CASSLLVGQYF. In nucleotides, the CDR3 is TGTGCCAGCAGTCTCCTGGTGGGGCAGTACTTC.

The chain carries TRBV7-2 and TRBJ2-5; D assignment may be TRBD1 or TRBD2 (5 bases each). The V end lost 0 bases, the J end lost 5 bases, and 10 bases lay between the germline ends. CDR1 and CDR2 (germline): SGHTA, FQGNSA. The CDR3 runs to 14 residues. CDR3 protein: CASSLAGRDETQYF. The CDR3 DNA is TGTGCCAGCAGCTTAGCGGGTCGGGACGAGACCCAGTACTTC.

This sequence joins TRBV5-1 and TRBJ1-4; weak D call: TRBD1 (5 bases). This CDR3 has 14 residues. The V end was cut by 4 bases, the J end by 4 bases, with 11 bases between. CDR1 and CDR2 from the germline V gene are SGHRS and YFSETQ. Here the CDR3 reads CASSPGRINEKLFF. CDR3 bases: TGCGCCAGCAGCCCGGGACGGATTAATGAAAAACTGTTTTTT.

The J gene is TRBJ1-4, the V gene TRBV19; TRBD1 might be the D (5 bases). The CDR3 consists of 16 residues. V lost 4 bases, J lost 4 bases, and 16 bases lay in between. Germline CDR1 LNHDA, CDR2 SQIVND (reference sequence). This CDR3 reads CASSSFLGHLNEKLFF. CDR3 nucleotide sequence: TGTGCCAGTAGTAGTTTTCTCGGACACCTTAATGAAAAACTGTTTTTT.

The V and J genes are TRBV5-1 and TRBJ2-3, with D possibly called TRBD1 or TRBD2 (5 bases each). The CDR3 has 16 amino acids. V was clipped by 2 bases and J by 5 bases, with 18 bases between them. CDR1 is SGHRS and CDR2 is YFSETQ in the germline V gene. The CDR3 here is CASSFWGPPFGDTQYF. The CDR3 DNA reads as TGCGCCAGCAGCTTTTGGGGACCACCCTTCGGAGATACGCAGTATTTT.

The chain couples TRBV5-4 to TRBJ2-2; 7 nucleotides agree with TRBD1. V was clipped by 2 bases and J by 4 bases; unmatched bases: 5. Germline V gene sequence: CDR1 SGHNT, CDR2 YYREEE (reference sequence). This CDR3 region has 15 residues. Here the CDR3 reads CASSFRQGTTGELFF. For the CDR3, the DNA is TGTGCCAGCAGCTTCCGACAGGGAACCACCGGGGAGCTGTTTTTT.

The J gene is TRBJ1-2, the V gene TRBV5-1; D not certain. This CDR3 spans 13 amino acids. The V gene's germline CDR1 is SGHRS and CDR2 YFSETQ. The ends were cut back, 0 bases at V and 1 base at J, with 4 bases in the middle. The CDR3 region is CASSLDFNYGYTF. As DNA, the CDR3 is TGCGCCAGCAGCTTGGACTTTAACTATGGCTACACCTTC.

This chain links TRBV2 with TRBJ1-3; D is possibly TRBD1 (5 bases). The CDR3 is made up of 15 amino acids. V was shortened by 7 bases and J by 0 bases, with 13 bases between the two germline ends. Per the germline V gene, CDR1 is SNHLY and CDR2 is FYNNEI. The CDR3 loop is CASKLGGYSGNTIYF. Written as DNA, the CDR3 is TGTGCCAGCAAACTGGGGGGTTACTCTGGAAACACCATATATTTT.

The chain couples TRBV6-1 to TRBJ2-3, with D perhaps TRBD2 (5 bases). V dropped 7 bases and J dropped 6 bases, with 17 bases sitting between them. This CDR3 region has 14 residues. Germline CDR1 and CDR2: MNHNS and SASEGT. CDR3 in DNA: TGTGCCAGCAAAGGCTATGCGGGCGGGGATACGCAGTATTTT. Translation gives CASKGYAGGDTQYF.

The chain carries TRBV6-1 and TRBJ2-2; maybe TRBD1 (5 bases). The CDR3 loop spans 13 amino acids. CDR1 and CDR2 from the germline V gene are MNHNS and SASEGT. Trimming shortened V by 6 bases and J by 4 bases, and 9 bases separated the two germline ends. CDR3 DNA: TGTGCCAGCAGCTTCAGGGTCACCGGGGAGCTGTTTTTT. Translating gives CASSFRVTGELFF.